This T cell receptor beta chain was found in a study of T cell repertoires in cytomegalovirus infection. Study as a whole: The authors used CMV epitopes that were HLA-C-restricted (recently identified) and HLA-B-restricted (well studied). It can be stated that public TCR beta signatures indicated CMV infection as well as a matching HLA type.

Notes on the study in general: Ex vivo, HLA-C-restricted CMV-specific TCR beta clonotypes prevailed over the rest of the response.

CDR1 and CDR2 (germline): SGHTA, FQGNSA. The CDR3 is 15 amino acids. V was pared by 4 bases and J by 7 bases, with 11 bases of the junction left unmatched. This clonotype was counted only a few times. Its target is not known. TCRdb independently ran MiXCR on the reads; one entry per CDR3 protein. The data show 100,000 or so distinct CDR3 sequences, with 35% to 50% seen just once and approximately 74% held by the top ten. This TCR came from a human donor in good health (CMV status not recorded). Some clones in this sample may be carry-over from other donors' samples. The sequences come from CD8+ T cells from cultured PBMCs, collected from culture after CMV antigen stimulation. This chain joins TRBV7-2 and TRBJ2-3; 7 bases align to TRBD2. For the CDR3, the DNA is TGTGCCAGCAGCTCTCAGCGGGGCCCCAGCCATACGCAGTATTTT. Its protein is CASSSQRGPSHTQYF.